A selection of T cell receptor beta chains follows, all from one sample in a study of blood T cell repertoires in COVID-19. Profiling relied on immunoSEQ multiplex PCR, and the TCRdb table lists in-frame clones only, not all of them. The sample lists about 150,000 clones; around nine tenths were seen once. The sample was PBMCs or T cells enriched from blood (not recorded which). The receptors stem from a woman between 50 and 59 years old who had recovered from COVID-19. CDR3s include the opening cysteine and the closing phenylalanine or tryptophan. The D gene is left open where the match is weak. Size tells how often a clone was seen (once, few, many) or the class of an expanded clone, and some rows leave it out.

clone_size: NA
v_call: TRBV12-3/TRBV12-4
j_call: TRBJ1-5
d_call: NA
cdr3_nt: TGTGCCAGCAGTTCTAATCAGCCCCAGCATTTT
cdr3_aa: CASSSNQPQHF

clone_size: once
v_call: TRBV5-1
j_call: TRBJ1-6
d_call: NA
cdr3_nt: TGCGCCAGCAGCTTGGAGGTAGCCTCACCCCTCCACTTT
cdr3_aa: CASSLEVASPLHF

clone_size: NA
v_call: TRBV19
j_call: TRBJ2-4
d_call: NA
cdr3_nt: TGTGCCAGTTTAGGGGCTGCCAAAAACATTCAGTACTTC
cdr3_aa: CASLGAAKNIQYF

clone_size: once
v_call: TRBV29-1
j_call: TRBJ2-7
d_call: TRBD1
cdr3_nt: TGCAGCGTCCAAGGGCAGGGGGCCTACGAGCAGTACTTC
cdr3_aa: CSVQGQGAYEQYF

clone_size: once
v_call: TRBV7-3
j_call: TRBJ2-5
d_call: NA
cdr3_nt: TGTGCCAGCAGCCGATCGGGTTGGGGCCGGGAGACCCAGTACTTC
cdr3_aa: CASSRSGWGRETQYF

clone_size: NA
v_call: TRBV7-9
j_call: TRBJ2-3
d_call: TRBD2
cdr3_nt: TGTGCCAGCAGCTTGGGGCTAGCGGGGACGGCAGATACGCAGTATTTT
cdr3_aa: CASSLGLAGTADTQYF

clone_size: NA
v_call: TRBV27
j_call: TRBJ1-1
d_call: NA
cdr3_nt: TGTGCCAGCAGGGATCTAGTGAACACTGAAGCTTTCTTT
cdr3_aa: CASRDLVNTEAFF

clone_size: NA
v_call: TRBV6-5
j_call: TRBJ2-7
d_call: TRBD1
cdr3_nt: TGTGCCAGCAGTTCTTACAGGGGGCCTAATTACGAGCAGTACTTC
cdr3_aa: CASSSYRGPNYEQYF

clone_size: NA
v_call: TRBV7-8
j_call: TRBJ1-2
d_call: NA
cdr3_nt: TGTGCCAGCAGCTTAGTAACGCGAGGACTCGGCGGCTACACCTTC
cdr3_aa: CASSLVTRGLGGYTF

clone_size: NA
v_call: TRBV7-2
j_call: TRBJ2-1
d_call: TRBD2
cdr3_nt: TGTGCCAGCAGCTTATCCGGGGGGAACTTCAATGAGCAGTTCTTC
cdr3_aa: CASSLSGGNFNEQFF

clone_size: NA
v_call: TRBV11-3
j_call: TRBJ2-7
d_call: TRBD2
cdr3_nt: TGTGCCAGCAGCTTAGCCGGGGGGACCTACGAGCAGTACTTC
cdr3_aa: CASSLAGGTYEQYF

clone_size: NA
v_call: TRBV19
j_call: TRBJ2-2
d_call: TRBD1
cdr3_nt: TGTGCCAGTAGTGCCGGGACAGGGGGCATCGGGGAGCTGTTTTTT
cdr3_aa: CASSAGTGGIGELFF

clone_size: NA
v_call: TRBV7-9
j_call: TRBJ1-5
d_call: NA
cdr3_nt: TGTGCCAGCAGCTTTTTCGGGAGTAGCAATCAGCCCCAGCATTTT
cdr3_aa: CASSFFGSSNQPQHF

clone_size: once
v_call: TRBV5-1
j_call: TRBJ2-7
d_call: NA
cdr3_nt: TGCGCCAGCAGCTCCCCCGGGGGTTACGAGCAGTACTTC
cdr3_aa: CASSSPGGYEQYF

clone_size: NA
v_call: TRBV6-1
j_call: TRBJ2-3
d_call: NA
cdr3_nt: TGTGCCAGCAGTGAAGTGGGAGATCCCACAGATACGCAGTATTTT
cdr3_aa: CASSEVGDPTDTQYF

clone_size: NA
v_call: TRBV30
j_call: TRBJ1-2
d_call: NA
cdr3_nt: TGTGCCTGGAGTCCCGGGGGGACTCGGTATGGCTACACCTTC
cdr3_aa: CAWSPGGTRYGYTF

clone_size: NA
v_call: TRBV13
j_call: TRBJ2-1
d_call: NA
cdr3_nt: TGTGCCAGCAGCCCCAAATGGGGGCAGCTTGAGCAGTTCTTC
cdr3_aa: CASSPKWGQLEQFF

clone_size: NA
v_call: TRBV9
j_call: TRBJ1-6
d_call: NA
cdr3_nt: TGTGCCAGCAGCGCCAGCCGGGGGGATAATTCACCCCTCCACTTT
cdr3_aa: CASSASRGDNSPLHF

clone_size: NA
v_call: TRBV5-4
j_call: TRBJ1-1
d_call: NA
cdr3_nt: TGTGCCAGCAGCATTCCCAGGGATCCGGAAGCTTTCTTT
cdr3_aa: CASSIPRDPEAFF

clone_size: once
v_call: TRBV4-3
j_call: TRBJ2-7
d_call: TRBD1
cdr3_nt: TGCGCCAGCAGCCAAGATTACGGGACAGGGGTAGACGAGCAGTACTTC
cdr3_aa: CASSQDYGTGVDEQYF

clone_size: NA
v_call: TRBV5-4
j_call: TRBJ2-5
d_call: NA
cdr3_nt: TGTGCCAGCAGTCTACCAGGGTACCAAGAGACCCAGTACTTC
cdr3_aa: CASSLPGYQETQYF

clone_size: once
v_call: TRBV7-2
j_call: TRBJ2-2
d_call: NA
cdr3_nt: TGTGCCAGCAGCTTACAGGGGCCAAACACCGGGGAGCTGTTTTTT
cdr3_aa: CASSLQGPNTGELFF

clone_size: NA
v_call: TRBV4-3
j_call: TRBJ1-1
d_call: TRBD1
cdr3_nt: TGCGCCAGCAGCCAGACAGGGATCGCTGAAGCTTTCTTT
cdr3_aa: CASSQTGIAEAFF

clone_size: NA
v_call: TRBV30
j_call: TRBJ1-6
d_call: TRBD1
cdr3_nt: TGTGCCTGGAGGGACAGGGGGAACCCCAGCTCCTATAATTCACCCCTCCACTTT
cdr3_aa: CAWRDRGNPSSYNSPLHF

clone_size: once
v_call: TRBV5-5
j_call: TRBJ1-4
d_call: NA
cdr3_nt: TGTGCCAGCAGCTGGGGCGCGTATGCAACTAATGAAAAACTGTTTTTT
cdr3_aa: CASSWGAYATNEKLFF

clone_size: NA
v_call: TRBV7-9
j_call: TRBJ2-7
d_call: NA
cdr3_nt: TGTGCCAGCAGCTTAGGATATCCAGTCCACGAGCAGTACTTC
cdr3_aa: CASSLGYPVHEQYF

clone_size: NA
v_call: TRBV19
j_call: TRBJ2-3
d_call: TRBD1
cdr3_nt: TGTGCCAGTAGTATACTCCAGGGGGGCACAGATACGCAGTATTTT
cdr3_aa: CASSILQGGTDTQYF

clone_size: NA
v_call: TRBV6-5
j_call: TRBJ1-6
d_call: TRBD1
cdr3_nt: TGTGCCAGCAGTTTTGGACAGGGGTCCTATAATTCACCCCTCCACTTT
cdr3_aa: CASSFGQGSYNSPLHF

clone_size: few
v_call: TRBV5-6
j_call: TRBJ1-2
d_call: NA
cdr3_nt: TGTGCCAGCAGCCCCCAGGGCAACTATGGCTACACCTTC
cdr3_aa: CASSPQGNYGYTF

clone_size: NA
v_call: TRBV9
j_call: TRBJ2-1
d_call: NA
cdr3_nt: TGTGCCAGCAGCGTAGAAGGGGGAAGCTCCTACAATGAGCAGTTCTTC
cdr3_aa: CASSVEGGSSYNEQFF

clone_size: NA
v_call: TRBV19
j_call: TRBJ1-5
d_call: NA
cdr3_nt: TGTGCCAGTAGTCGGCCGGCGGAGCCCCAGCATTTT
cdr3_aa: CASSRPAEPQHF

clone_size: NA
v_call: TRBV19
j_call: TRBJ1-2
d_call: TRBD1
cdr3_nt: TGTGCCAGTAAGGGGGGCAGGACGAGGACAGGGACCTATGGCTACACCTTC
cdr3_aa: CASKGGRTRTGTYGYTF

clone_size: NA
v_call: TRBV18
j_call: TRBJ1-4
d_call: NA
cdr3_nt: TGTGCCAGCTCACGGGGCCCTAATGAAAAACTGTTTTTT
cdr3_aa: CASSRGPNEKLFF

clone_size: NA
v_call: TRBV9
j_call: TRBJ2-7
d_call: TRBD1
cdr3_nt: TGTGCCAGCAGCGCGGGGACAGGCGCCGGGTACGAGCAGTACTTC
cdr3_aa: CASSAGTGAGYEQYF

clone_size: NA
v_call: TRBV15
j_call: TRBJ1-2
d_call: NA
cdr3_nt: TGTGCCACCAGCAGAGAGGCCTATGGCTACACCTTC
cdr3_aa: CATSREAYGYTF

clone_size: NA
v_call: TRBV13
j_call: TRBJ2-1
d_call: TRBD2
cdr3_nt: TGTGCCAGCAGCTTAGCGCGGGGGGTTACCTACAATGAGCAGTTCTTC
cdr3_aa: CASSLARGVTYNEQFF

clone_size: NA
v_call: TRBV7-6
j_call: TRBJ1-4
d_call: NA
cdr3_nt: TGTGCCAGCAGCTTACAAGTCGGCGGTAATGAAAAACTGTTTTTT
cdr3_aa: CASSLQVGGNEKLFF

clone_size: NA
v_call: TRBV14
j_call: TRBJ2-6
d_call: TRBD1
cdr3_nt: TGTGCCAGCAGCCAATTTAAAAGGGGGACAGGGAGCTCTGGGGCCAACGTCCTGACTTTC
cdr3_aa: CASSQFKRGTGSSGANVLTF

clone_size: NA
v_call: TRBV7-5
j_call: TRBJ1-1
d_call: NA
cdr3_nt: TGTGCCAGAAGCTTAAATGGCCGCCTGGCGAACACTGAAGCTTTCTTT
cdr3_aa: CARSLNGRLANTEAFF

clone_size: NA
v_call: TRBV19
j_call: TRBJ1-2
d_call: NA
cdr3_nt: TGTGCCAGCGAGTCGGGGGGCTACTACTATGGCTACACCTTC
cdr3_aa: CASESGGYYYGYTF

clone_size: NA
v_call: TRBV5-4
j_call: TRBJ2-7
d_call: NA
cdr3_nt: TGTGCCAGCAGCTTGGGCCAGGCCCCCGAGCAGTACTTC
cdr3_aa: CASSLGQAPEQYF

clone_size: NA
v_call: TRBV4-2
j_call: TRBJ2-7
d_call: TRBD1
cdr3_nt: TGTGCCAGCAGCCAGGAGGCCGGGACAGGGTCCTACGAGCAGTACTTC
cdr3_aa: CASSQEAGTGSYEQYF

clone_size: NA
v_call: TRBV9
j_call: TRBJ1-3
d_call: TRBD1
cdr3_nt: TGTGCCAGCAGCGTAGGGACAGGACCAGACACCATATATTTT
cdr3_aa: CASSVGTGPDTIYF

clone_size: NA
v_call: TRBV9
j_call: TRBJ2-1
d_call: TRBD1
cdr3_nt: TGTGCCAGCAGCGTAGGGGGACAGGGCATCTTCGGGCATCGGAATGAGCAGTTCTTC
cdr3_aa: CASSVGGQGIFGHRNEQFF

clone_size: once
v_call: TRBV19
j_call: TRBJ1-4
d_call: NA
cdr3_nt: TGTGCCAGTAGTATAGGTGGAGGAACTAATGAAAAACTGTTTTTT
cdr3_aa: CASSIGGGTNEKLFF

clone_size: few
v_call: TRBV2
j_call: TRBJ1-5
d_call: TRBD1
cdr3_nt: TGTGCCAGCAGGGCCAGACAGGGGGCGCAGAAGCAGCCCCAGCATTTT
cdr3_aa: CASRARQGAQKQPQHF

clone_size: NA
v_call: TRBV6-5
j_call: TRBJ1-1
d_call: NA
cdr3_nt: TGTGCCAGCAGTTTAAACAGGGATGCCCCAGCTTTCTTT
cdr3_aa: CASSLNRDAPAFF

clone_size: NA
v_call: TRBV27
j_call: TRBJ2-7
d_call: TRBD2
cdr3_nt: TGTGCCAGCAGTTTAATAGGTCGAGCGGGGGGCACAGGAGAGCAGTACTTC
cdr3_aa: CASSLIGRAGGTGEQYF

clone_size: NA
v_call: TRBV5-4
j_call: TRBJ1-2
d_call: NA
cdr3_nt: TGTGCCAGCAGCTTGGAACAGAACTATGGCTACACCTTC
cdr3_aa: CASSLEQNYGYTF

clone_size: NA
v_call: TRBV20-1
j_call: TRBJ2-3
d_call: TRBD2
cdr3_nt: TGCAGTGCTAGTGGGGGGGTAACAAGCACAGATACGCAGTATTTT
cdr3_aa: CSASGGVTSTDTQYF

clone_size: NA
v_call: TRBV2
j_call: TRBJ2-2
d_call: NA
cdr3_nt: TGTGCCAGCAGCGCTAGCGGGGAGCTGTTTTTT
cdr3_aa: CASSASGELFF

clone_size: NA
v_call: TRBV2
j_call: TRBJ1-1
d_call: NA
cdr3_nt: TGTGCCAGCACCGGGGGATTTGGGACGGACACTGAAGCTTTCTTT
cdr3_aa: CASTGGFGTDTEAFF

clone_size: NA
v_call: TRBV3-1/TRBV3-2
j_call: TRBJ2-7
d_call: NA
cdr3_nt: TGTGCCAGCAGCCTCGGGACTGGCGGGGCCGTCACCTACGAGCAGTACTTC
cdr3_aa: CASSLGTGGAVTYEQYF

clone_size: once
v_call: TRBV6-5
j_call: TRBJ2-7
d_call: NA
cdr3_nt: TGTGCCAGCAGGGACAGTTTCCTACGCGAGCAGTACTTC
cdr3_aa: CASRDSFLREQYF

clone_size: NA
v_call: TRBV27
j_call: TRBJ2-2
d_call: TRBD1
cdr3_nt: TGTGCCAGCAGTATCCGACAGGGTTACGCGAACACCGGGGAGCTGTTTTTT
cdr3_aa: CASSIRQGYANTGELFF

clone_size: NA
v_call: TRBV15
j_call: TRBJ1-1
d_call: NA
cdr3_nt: TGTGCCACCAGCAGCTTTACCCCTAGGGGGTGGTTGAAAATGAACACTGAAGCTTTCTTT
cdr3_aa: CATSSFTPRGWLKMNTEAFF

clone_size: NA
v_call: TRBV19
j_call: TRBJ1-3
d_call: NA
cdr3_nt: TGTGCCAGTAGTATACCCTTAGGGGTAGGAGGAAACACCATATATTTT
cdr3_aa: CASSIPLGVGGNTIYF

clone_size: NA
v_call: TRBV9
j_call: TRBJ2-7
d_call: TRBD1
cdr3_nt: TGTGCCAGCAGCCAGGGACAGGCCTACGAGCAGTACTTC
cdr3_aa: CASSQGQAYEQYF

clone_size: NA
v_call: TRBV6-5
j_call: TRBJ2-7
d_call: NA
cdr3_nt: TGTGCCAAAAAATTGGACAGCTACGAGCAGTACTTC
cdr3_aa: CAKKLDSYEQYF

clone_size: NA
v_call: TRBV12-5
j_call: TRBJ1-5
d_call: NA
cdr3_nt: TGTGCTAGTGGTTTGGTAGGCATCGGGACATTTGAGGGAAACAATCAGCCCCAGCATTTT
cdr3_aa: CASGLVGIGTFEGNNQPQHF